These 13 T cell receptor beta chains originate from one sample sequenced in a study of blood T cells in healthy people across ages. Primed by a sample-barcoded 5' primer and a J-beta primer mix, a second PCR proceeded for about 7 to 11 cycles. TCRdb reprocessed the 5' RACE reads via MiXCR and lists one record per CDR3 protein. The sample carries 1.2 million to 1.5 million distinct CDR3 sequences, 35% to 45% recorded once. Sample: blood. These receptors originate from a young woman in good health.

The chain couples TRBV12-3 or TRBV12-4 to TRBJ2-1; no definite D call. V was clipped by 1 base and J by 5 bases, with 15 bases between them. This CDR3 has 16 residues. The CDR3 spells CASSLVGGEENNEQFF. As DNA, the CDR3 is TGTGCCAGCAGTTTAGTAGGCGGAGAGGAAAACAATGAGCAGTTCTTC.

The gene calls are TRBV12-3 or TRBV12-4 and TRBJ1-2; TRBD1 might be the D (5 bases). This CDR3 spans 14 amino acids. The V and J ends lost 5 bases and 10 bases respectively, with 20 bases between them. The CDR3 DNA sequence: TGTGCCAGCAGTGTAGAGACGGATCGGGGGAACTACACCTTC. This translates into CASSVETDRGNYTF.

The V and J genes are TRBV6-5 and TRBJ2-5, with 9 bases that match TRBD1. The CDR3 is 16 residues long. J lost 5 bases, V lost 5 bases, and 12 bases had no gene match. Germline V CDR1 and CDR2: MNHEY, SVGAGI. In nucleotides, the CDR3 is TGTGCCAGCAGTGACCTGGGACAGGGCGTTGGGGAGACCCAGTACTTC. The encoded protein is CASSDLGQGVGETQYF.

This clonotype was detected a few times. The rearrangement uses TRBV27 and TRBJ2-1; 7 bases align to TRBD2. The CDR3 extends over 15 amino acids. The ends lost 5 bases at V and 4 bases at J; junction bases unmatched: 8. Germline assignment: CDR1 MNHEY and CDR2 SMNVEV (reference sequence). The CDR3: CASSMGGGGYNEQFF. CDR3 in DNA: TGTGCCAGCAGTATGGGTGGGGGAGGGTACAATGAGCAGTTCTTC.

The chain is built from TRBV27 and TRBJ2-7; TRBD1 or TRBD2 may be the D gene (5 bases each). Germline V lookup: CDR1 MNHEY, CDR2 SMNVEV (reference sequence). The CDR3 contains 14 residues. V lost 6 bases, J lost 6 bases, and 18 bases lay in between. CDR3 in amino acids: CASRKTHTGPEQYF. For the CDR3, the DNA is TGTGCCAGCAGGAAAACCCATACGGGGCCCGAGCAGTACTTC.

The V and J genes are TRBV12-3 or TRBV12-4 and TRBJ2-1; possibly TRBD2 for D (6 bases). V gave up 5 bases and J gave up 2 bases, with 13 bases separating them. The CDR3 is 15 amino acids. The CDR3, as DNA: TGTGCCAGCAGTAGGGACTTCCCTACCTACAATGAGCAGTTCTTC. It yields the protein CASSRDFPTYNEQFF.

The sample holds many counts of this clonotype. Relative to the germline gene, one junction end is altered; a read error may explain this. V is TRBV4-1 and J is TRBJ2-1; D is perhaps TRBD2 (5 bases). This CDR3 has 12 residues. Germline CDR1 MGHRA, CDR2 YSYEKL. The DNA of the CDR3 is TGTGCCAGCAGCCGCGGGTTAGATGAGCAGTTCTTC. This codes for CASSRGLDEQFF.

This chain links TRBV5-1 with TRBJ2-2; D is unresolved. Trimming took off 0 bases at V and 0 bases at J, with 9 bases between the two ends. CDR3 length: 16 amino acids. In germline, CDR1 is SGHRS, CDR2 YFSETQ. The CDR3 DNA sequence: TGCGCCAGCAGCTTGGGGGTCAGCGCGAACACCGGGGAGCTGTTTTTT. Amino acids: CASSLGVSANTGELFF.

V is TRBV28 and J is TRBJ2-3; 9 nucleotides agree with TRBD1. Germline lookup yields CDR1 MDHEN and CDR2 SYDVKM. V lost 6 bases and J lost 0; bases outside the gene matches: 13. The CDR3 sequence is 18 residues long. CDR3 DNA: TGTGCCAGCAGCCCCGGGACAGGGAGACCCACTAGCACAGATACGCAGTATTTT. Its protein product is CASSPGTGRPTSTDTQYF.

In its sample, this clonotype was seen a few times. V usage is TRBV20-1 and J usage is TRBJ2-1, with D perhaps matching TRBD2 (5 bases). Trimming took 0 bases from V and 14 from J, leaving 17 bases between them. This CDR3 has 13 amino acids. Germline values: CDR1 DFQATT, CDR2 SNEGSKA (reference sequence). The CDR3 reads CSARDGPLGGKFF. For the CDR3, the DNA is TGCAGTGCTAGAGATGGGCCACTCGGAGGCAAGTTCTTC.

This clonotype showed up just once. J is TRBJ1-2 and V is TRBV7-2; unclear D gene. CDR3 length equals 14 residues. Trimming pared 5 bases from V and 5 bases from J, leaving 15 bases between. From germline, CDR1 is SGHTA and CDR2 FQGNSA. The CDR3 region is CASSVVSGDYGYTF. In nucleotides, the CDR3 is TGTGCCAGCAGCGTAGTATCCGGGGATTATGGCTACACCTTC.

CDR3 in DNA: TGTGCCAGCAGTTACGGCCATGGAGGCTACACCTTC. The encoded protein is CASSYGHGGYTF. V usage is TRBV6-2 or TRBV6-3 and J usage is TRBJ1-2; D uncertain. V was clipped by 2 bases and J by 8 bases, with 9 bases between them. The CDR3 has 12 amino acids. Per the germline V gene, CDR1 is MNHEY and CDR2 is SVGEGT.

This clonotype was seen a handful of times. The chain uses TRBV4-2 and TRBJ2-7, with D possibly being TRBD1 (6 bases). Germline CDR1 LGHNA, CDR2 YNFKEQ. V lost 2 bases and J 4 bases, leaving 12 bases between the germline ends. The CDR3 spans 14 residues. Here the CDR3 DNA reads TGTGCCAGCAGCCAATCTGGGGGCGAGTACGAGCAGTACTTC. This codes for CASSQSGGEYEQYF.